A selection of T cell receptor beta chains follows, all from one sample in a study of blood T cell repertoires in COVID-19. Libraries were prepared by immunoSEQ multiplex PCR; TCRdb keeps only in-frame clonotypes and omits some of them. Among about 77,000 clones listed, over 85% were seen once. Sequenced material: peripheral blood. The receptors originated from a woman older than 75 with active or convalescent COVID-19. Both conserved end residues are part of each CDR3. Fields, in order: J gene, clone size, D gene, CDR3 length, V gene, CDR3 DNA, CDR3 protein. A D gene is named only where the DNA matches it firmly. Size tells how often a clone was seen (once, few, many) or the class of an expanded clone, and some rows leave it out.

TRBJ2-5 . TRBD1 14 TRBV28 TGTGCCAGCAGTTGGACAGGGTTTAGAGGGACCCAGTACTTC CASSWTGFRGTQYF
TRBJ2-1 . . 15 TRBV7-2 TGTGCCAGCAGCTTAGTCGGGGGGCACTACAATGAGCAGTTCTTC CASSLVGGHYNEQFF
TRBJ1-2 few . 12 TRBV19 TGTGCCAGTAGTACCACATCGTATGGCTACACCTTC CASSTTSYGYTF
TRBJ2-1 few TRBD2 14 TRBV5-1 TGCGCCAGCAGCTTGGAGGGGACTAGCGGATTTCAGTTCTTC CASSLEGTSGFQFF
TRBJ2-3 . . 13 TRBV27 TGTGCCAGCACGTCCGGGGTCACAGATACGCAGTATTTT CASTSGVTDTQYF
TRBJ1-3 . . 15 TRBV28 TGTGCCAGCAACCCGGGACACAGCTCTGGAAACACCATATATTTT CASNPGHSSGNTIYF
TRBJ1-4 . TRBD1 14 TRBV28 TGTGCCAGCAGACCCACAGGGGGCGATCAAAAACTGTTTTTT CASRPTGGDQKLFF
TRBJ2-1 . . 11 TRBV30 TGTGCCTGGAGTCCCCCCGGTGGGCAGTTCTTC CAWSPPGGQFF
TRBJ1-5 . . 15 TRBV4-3 TGCGCCAGCAGCCAATTCAGTTCTGGCAATCAGCCCCAGCATTTT CASSQFSSGNQPQHF
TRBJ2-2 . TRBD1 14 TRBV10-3 TGTGCCATCAAGGACAGGGCAAACACCGGGGAGCTGTTTTTT CAIKDRANTGELFF
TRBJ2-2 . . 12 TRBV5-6 TGTGCCAGCAGCTGGGGGGCCGGGGAGCTGTTTTTT CASSWGAGELFF
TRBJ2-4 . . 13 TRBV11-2 TGTGCCAGCAGCTCCGGACTTGGGGACATTCAGTACTTC CASSSGLGDIQYF
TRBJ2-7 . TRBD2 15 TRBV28 TGTGCCAGCAGCCTGTCGGGCGGGGGGCAGTACGAGCAGTACTTC CASSLSGGGQYEQYF
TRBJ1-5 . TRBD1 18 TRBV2 TGTGCCAGCAGTGAGTCCACAAGGGACAGGGGGATTAATCAGCCCCAGCATTTT CASSESTRDRGINQPQHF
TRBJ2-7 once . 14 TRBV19 TGTGCCAGTAGTGGGCGGGGGCTTGCCTACGAGCAGTACTTC CASSGRGLAYEQYF
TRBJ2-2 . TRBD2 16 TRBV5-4 TGTGCCAGCAGCCCATGGGCGGGGGGGATGGCCGGGGAGCTGTTTTTT CASSPWAGGMAGELFF
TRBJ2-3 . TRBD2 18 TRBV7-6 TGTGCCAGCAGCTCTAGCGGGGGAGGTGGGTGGAGTGCAGATACGCAGTATTTT CASSSSGGGGWSADTQYF
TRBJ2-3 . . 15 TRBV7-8 TGTGCCAGCAGCTTTCGTAGCAGGGGCACAGATACGCAGTATTTT CASSFRSRGTDTQYF
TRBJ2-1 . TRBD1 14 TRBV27 TGTGCCAGCAGTCGGACAGGGTCCTTTAGTGAGCAGTTCTTC CASSRTGSFSEQFF
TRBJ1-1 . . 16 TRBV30 TGTGCCTGGAGCGCTCAGGACAATTCTGGATCCACTGAAGCTTTCTTT CAWSAQDNSGSTEAFF
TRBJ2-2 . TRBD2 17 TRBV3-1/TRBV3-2 TGTGCCAGCAGCCAAGATCTAGCGGGGGGGCCCACCGGGGAGCTGTTTTTT CASSQDLAGGPTGELFF
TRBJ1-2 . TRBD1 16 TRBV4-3 TGCGCCAGCAGCCAAGATTGGGGACAGAGTGCCTATGGCTACACCTTC CASSQDWGQSAYGYTF
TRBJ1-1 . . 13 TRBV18 TGTGCCAGCAGCGGCGGGGCTAACACTGAAGCTTTCTTT CASSGGANTEAFF